This entry describes one T cell receptor (beta chain). This sample is drawn from a study of blood T cell repertoires in COVID-19. Study details: The origin of the acute and convalescent COVID-19 samples was the United States, Italy and Spain. Nucleic acid was either cDNA or gDNA, and it came from T cells, B-cell-depleted T cells, or PBMCs.

Seattle participants joined during active infection and were tracked over time. Per germline, CDR1 MDHEN and CDR2 SYDVKM. The germline V and J ends were trimmed by 1 base and 6 bases, with 10 bases remaining between them. This CDR3 is 13 amino acids long. Produced via immunoSEQ multiplex PCR; TCRdb's table is partial and in-frame only. Of tens of thousands of clones listed, more than 65% are singletons. The TCR was taken from a man between 65 and 85 years old with COVID-19, enrolled during active disease. The rearrangement joins TRBV28 to TRBJ2-7; D remains unclear. The sequenced sample consisted of peripheral blood. CDR3: CASSLYAGIEQYF. In nucleotides, the CDR3 is TGTGCCAGCAGTTTATATGCTGGCATCGAGCAGTACTTC.